Only a few counts were recorded for the clone carrying this TCR beta chain. No antigen is known for it. CDR1 is SGHDT, CDR2 YYEEEE, per germline. V was pared by 2 bases and J by 3 bases, with 12 bases between. CDR3 size: 15 residues. 60 Vbeta and 13 Jbeta primers were used in PCR. Data came from immunoSEQ multiplex PCR; TCRdb stores just in-frame clones and leaves some out. The sample shows roughly 180,000 clones, 80% of them seen only once. The sample originates from a study of cytomegalovirus exposure and HLA in healthy donors. Study-wide findings and caveats: HLA allele associations emerged for around 15,000 TCR beta sequences in a later analysis, at 0.05 false discovery rate. Researchers reported in a later analysis that common viral pathogens appeared linked to several top clusters. Reported findings show TCR beta sequences accurately forecast HLA-A and HLA-B alleles in most subjects.

V usage is TRBV5-6 and J usage is TRBJ2-1; maybe TRBD2 (6 bases). Sequencing used PBMCs. This clonotype was obtained from a man aged 30 to 45 in good health and CMV-seronegative. As DNA, the CDR3 is TGTGCCAGCAGCTTCGGGGGAGTGGACTACAATGAGCAGTTCTTC. This gives the protein CASSFGGVDYNEQFF.